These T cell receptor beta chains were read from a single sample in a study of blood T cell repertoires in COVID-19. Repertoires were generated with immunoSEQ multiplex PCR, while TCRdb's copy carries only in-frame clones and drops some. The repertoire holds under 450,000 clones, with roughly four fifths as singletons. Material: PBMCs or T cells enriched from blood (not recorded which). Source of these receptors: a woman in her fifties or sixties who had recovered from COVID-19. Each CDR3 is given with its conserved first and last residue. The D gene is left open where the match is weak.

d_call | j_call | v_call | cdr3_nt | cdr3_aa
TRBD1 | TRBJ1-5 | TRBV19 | TGTGCCAGTAGTACCCGACAGGGTTGGTCTAGCAATCAGCCCCAGCATTTT | CASSTRQGWSSNQPQHF
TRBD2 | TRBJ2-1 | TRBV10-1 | TGCGCCAGCAGGGGCGGGGGGTTTAACACCAGCTCCTACAATGAGCAGTTCTTC | CASRGGGFNTSSYNEQFF
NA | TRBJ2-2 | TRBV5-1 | TGCGCCAGCAGCTTGTGGAGGGGGCTAGATGGCACCGGGGAGCTGTTTTTT | CASSLWRGLDGTGELFF
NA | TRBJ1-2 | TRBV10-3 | TGTGCCATCAGTGCGGGGGGCGAGAATGGCTACACCTTC | CAISAGGENGYTF
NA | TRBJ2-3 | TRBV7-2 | TGTGCCAGCAGCTTATATGGCACAGATACGCAGTATTTT | CASSLYGTDTQYF
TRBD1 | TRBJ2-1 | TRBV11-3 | TGTGCCAGCAGCATCCCGGACAGGGTTGGTGAGCAGTTCTTC | CASSIPDRVGEQFF
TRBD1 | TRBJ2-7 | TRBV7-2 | TGTGCCAGCAGCTTAGCGTCTACAGGGGCTCCCGACTACGAGCAGTACTTC | CASSLASTGAPDYEQYF
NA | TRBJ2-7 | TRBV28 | TGTGCCAGCAGTTCCCGGGCCCTAGCGAGGAACGAGCAGTACTTC | CASSSRALARNEQYF
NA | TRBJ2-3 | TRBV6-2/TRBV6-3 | TGTGCCAGCAGTGAGGACAGAGCTAGCACAGATACGCAGTATTTT | CASSEDRASTDTQYF
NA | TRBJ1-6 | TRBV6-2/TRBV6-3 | TGTGCCAGCAGTTCGAGCTCCTATAATTCACCCCTCCACTTT | CASSSSSYNSPLHF
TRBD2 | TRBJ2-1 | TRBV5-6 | TGTGCCAGCAGCCTAGCGGGGGCACCTAATGAGCAGTTCTTC | CASSLAGAPNEQFF
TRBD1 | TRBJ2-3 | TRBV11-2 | TGTGCCAGCAGCCTCCGACAGGGGACCACAGATACGCAGTATTTT | CASSLRQGTTDTQYF
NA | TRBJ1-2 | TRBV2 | TGTGCCAGCAGTGAAGGGGGAGGCACAAGCGCAAGCGGCTACACCTTC | CASSEGGGTSASGYTF
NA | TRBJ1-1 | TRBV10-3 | TGTGCCATCAATCGGGGAACTGAAGCTTTCTTT | CAINRGTEAFF
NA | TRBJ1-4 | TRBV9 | TGTGCCAGCAGCGTAGGGGGCCTTAATGAAAAACTGTTTTTT | CASSVGGLNEKLFF
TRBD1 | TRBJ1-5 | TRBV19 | TGTGCCAGTAGCAGACAGGGTTATAGCAATCAGCCCCAGCATTTT | CASSRQGYSNQPQHF
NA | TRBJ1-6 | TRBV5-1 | TGCGCCAGCAGCTCTAACCCGAATCTCTACCGTTCACCCCTCCACTTT | CASSSNPNLYRSPLHF
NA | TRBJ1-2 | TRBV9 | TGTGCCAGCAGCGTAGCAGCAGGGAAGGAAATGGCTAACTATGGCTACACCTTC | CASSVAAGKEMANYGYTF